This T cell receptor beta chain is drawn from a study of blood T cells in healthy people across ages. This clonotype showed up just a few times. Its antigen is still unknown. Study findings and constraints: Higher diversity, along with more naive CD4+ cells, distinguished long-lived donors from aged donors. Researchers deemed the diversity estimates from one million T cells underestimates.

The authors ran a second PCR of about 7 to 12 cycles using a sample-barcoded 5' primer and a J-beta primer mix. In TCRdb, the 5' RACE reads were re-called with MiXCR into one record per CDR3 protein. The sample yields around 1.5 million distinct CDR3 sequences, 42% seen once. A minimum of 5.5 micrograms of total RNA was extracted per sample. This CDR3 contains 18 residues. From germline, CDR1 is SEHNR and CDR2 FQNEAQ (reference sequence). V was pared by 5 bases and J by 2 bases, with 13 bases of the junction left unmatched. This receptor was taken from a woman aged 18-29 years in good health. This chain uses TRBV7-9 with TRBJ2-1; 9 positions agree with TRBD2. The material sequenced was blood. The CDR3 is CASSNRGPTSGAYNEQFF. In DNA form, the CDR3 reads TGTGCCAGCAGCAACCGAGGCCCGACTAGCGGAGCCTACAATGAGCAGTTCTTC. Full variable domain (missing parts from reference TRBV7-9 and TRBJ2-1): DTGVSQNPRHKITKRGQNVTFRCDPISEHNRLYWYRQTLGQGPEFLTYFQNEAQLEKSRLLSDRFSAERPKGSFSTLEIQRTEQGDSAMYLCASSNRGPTSGAYNEQFFGPGTRLTVL.